These 4 T cell receptor beta chains came from one sample sequenced in a study of shared clonotypes between healthy human individuals. Produced via immunoSEQ multiplex PCR; TCRdb's table is partial and in-frame only. The sample has some 1,600,000 clones; 98% are singletons. Material for sequencing was naive CD4+ T cells sorted from blood. Subset here: CD45RA+ positively selected. These TCRs come from a man in his thirties or forties in good health.

This rearrangement joins TRBV9 to TRBJ1-3; tentative D call: TRBD1 (6 bases). Germline CDR1 and CDR2: SGDLS and YYNGEE. The V gene lost 7 bases and the J gene lost 1 base, with 15 bases spanning the gap. The CDR3 sequence is 15 residues long. The CDR3 coding sequence is TGTGCCAGCCGGGCGGGGGGCGCATCTGGAAACACCATATATTTT. Encoded protein: CASRAGGASGNTIYF.

V and J are TRBV7-2 and TRBJ2-1; 10 nucleotides align to TRBD2. Per the germline V gene, CDR1 is SGHTA and CDR2 is FQGNSA. V gave up 5 bases and J gave up 10 bases; unmatched junction bases: 8. The CDR3 sequence is 14 residues long. For the CDR3, the DNA is TGTGCCAGCAGCCGAAGGACTAGCGGTCGCGAGCAGTTCTTC. The encoded protein is CASSRRTSGREQFF.

The gene calls are TRBV28 and TRBJ2-1; 8 nucleotides agree with TRBD2. Germline V lookup: CDR1 MDHEN, CDR2 SYDVKM. Unmatched junction bases numbered 14, after V lost 5 bases and J lost 8 bases. The CDR3 is 16 residues long. In nucleotides, the CDR3 is TGTGCCAGCAGTGGCCAGCGGGGGCGGGAGAGCGATGAGCAGTTCTTC. The encoded protein is CASSGQRGRESDEQFF.

The rearrangement links TRBV9 to TRBJ2-2; 7 nucleotides line up with TRBD2. Per the germline V gene, CDR1 is SGDLS and CDR2 is YYNGEE. The CDR3 contains 19 residues. Trimming took 0 bases from V and 4 from J; bases not matched to a gene: 15. CDR3 bases: TGTGCCAGCAGCGTAGGACCTAGCGGCCGCGAGGGCCTCACCGGGGAGCTGTTTTTT. Its translation is CASSVGPSGREGLTGELFF.